This is a list of T cell receptor beta chains from one sample in a study of blood T cells in healthy people across ages. TCRdb itself ran the 5' RACE reads through MiXCR, one entry per CDR3 protein. The sample yields roughly 1,800,000 distinct CDR3 sequences, 40% to 55% seen once. The sample consisted of blood. The receptor set was obtained from a woman between 40 and 50 years old in good health. Both conserved end residues are part of each CDR3. The D gene is left open where the match is weak. The size entry is marked missing in some rows and otherwise reads once, few, many or a size class.

j_call d_call clone_size v_call cdr3_aa cdr3_nt
TRBJ2-7 TRBD1 . TRBV6-1 CASSEGDSYSSYEQYF TGTGCCAGCAGTGAAGGGGACAGCTATAGCTCCTACGAGCAGTACTTC
TRBJ2-7 . many TRBV28 CASGGYEQYF TGTGCCAGCGGGGGCTACGAGCAGTACTTC
TRBJ2-2 . . TRBV6-1 CASTQTGGAMGNTGELFF TGTGCCAGCACCCAAACAGGAGGGGCGATGGGGAACACCGGGGAGCTGTTTTTT
TRBJ2-5 . . TRBV6-1 CASSPAGDRQETQYF TGTGCCAGCTCCCCGGCCGGGGATAGACAAGAGACCCAGTACTTC
TRBJ1-1 TRBD1 . TRBV6-5 CASRKRDRWTEAFF TGTGCCAGCAGAAAGAGGGACAGGTGGACTGAAGCTTTCTTT
TRBJ2-1 . few TRBV9 CATSGSPSSYNEQFF TGTGCCACGTCGGGGTCCCCGAGCTCCTACAATGAGCAGTTCTTC
TRBJ2-1 . . TRBV28 CASTTYNEQFF TGTGCCAGCACCACATACAATGAGCAGTTCTTC
TRBJ2-3 . . TRBV7-2 CASSLAFSSTDTQYF TGTGCCAGCAGCTTAGCGTTCTCAAGCACAGATACGCAGTATTTT
TRBJ2-1 . . TRBV7-3 CASSLTIGRGPYNEQFF TGTGCCAGCAGCTTAACGATAGGGAGGGGGCCCTACAATGAGCAGTTCTTC
TRBJ2-7 . . TRBV12-3/TRBV12-4 CASSFVDRAYEQYF TGTGCCAGCAGTTTTGTGGACAGAGCCTACGAGCAGTACTTC
TRBJ2-1 TRBD2 . TRBV4-3 CASSQGTGGGNNEQFF TGCGCCAGCAGCCAAGGTACTGGCGGGGGGAACAATGAGCAGTTCTTC
TRBJ2-7 . . TRBV7-2 CASSLAGGQPYEQYF TGTGCCAGCAGCTTAGCGGGGGGCCAACCCTACGAGCAGTACTTC
TRBJ2-1 . few TRBV20-1 CSARDKLEQFF TGCAGTGCTAGAGATAAACTAGAGCAGTTCTTC
TRBJ1-6 TRBD1 few TRBV20-1 CSARDSGTGNSPLHF TGCAGTGCTAGAGATTCCGGGACAGGCAATTCACCCCTCCACTTT
TRBJ2-1 . . TRBV6-1 CASSTAQYNEQFF TGTGCCAGCAGTACCGCGCAGTACAATGAGCAGTTCTTC
TRBJ2-1 TRBD1 . TRBV20-1 CSARWGQSYNEQFF TGCAGTGCTAGATGGGGACAGTCCTACAATGAGCAGTTCTTC
TRBJ2-7 TRBD2 . TRBV5-1 CASSFSGGTSSYEQYF TGCGCCAGCAGCTTTAGCGGGGGGACGAGCTCCTACGAGCAGTACTTC
TRBJ1-2 TRBD1 few TRBV28 CASSLPGQALGGYTF TGTGCCAGCAGTTTGCCGGGACAGGCCCTTGGGGGCTACACCTTC
TRBJ2-1 TRBD1 . TRBV19 CASSISGTGVVNEQFF TGTGCCAGTAGTATTTCTGGGACAGGGGTTGTGAATGAGCAGTTCTTC
TRBJ2-5 . few TRBV18 CASSHSSETQYF TGTGCCAGCTCACACTCTTCAGAGACCCAGTACTTC
TRBJ2-3 . few TRBV20-1 CSARGGRPDTQYF TGCAGTGCTAGAGGCGGGCGGCCGGATACGCAGTATTTT
TRBJ1-2 TRBD1 . TRBV15 CATSPGGNYGYTF TGTGCCACCAGCCCAGGGGGGAACTATGGCTACACCTTC
TRBJ1-1 . many TRBV29-1 CSVCHGANTEAFF TGCAGCGTTTGCCATGGGGCGAACACTGAAGCTTTCTTT
TRBJ2-3 TRBD2 few TRBV20-1 CSATRLAGSNTDTQYF TGCAGTGCTACACGACTAGCGGGGAGTAACACAGATACGCAGTATTTT
TRBJ1-2 . . TRBV27 CASSAGGGSYGYTF TGTGCCAGCAGTGCCGGGGGGGGAAGCTATGGCTACACCTTC
TRBJ1-2 . few TRBV5-4 CASSSGATTAAAIFYGYTF TGTGCCAGCAGCTCCGGTGCGACGACCGCTGCTGCGATCTTCTATGGCTACACCTTC
TRBJ2-7 . . TRBV20-1 CSARDNGPQGPTWEQYF TGCAGTGCTAGAGATAACGGGCCCCAGGGGCCTACCTGGGAGCAGTACTTC
TRBJ2-3 TRBD2 . TRBV6-2/TRBV6-3 CASRGAGLAATDTQYF TGTGCCAGCAGGGGGGCGGGACTAGCGGCCACAGATACGCAGTATTTT
TRBJ2-5 . . TRBV4-2 CASSQEVGEETQYF TGTGCCAGCAGCCAAGAGGTGGGCGAAGAGACCCAGTACTTC
TRBJ1-2 . few TRBV27 CASSPIGSDNYGYTF TGTGCCAGCAGTCCCATCGGATCTGATAACTATGGCTACACCTTC
TRBJ2-1 . . TRBV5-1 CASSTAPLNEQFF TGCGCCAGCAGCACAGCCCCTTTAAATGAGCAGTTCTTC
TRBJ2-1 . . TRBV20-1 CSAPRIGGNQVEQFF TGCAGTGCTCCCAGGATCGGGGGTAACCAGGTTGAGCAGTTCTTC